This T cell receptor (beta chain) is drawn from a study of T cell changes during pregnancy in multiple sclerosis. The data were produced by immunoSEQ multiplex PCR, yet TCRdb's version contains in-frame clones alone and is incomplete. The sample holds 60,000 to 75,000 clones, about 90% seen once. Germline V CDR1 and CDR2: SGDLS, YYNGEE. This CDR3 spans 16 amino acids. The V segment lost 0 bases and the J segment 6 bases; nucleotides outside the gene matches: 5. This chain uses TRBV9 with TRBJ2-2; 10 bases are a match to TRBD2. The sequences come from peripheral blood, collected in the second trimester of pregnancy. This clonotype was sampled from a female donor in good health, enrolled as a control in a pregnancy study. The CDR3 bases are TGTGCCAGCAGCGTAGGGGCTAGCGGGAGATCCGGGGAGCTGTTTTTT. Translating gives CASSVGASGRSGELFF.